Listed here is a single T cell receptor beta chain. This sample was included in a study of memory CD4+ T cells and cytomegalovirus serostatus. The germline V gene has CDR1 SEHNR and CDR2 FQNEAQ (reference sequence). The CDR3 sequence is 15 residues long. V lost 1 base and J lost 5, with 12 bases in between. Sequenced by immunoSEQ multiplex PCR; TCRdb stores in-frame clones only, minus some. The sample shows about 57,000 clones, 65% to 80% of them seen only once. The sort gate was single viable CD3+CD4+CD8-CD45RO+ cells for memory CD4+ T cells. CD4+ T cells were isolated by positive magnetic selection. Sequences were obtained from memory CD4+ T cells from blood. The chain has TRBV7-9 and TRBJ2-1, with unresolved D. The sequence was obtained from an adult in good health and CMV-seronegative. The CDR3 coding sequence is TGTGCCAGCAGCTTAGGTGGTGTGGAAAACAATGAGCAGTTCTTC. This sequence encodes CASSLGGVENNEQFF.